This TCR beta chain stems from a study of blood T cell repertoires in COVID-19. Whole-study context: Collection of acute and convalescent COVID-19 samples took place in the United States, Italy and Spain.

Germline V gene sequence: CDR1 LNHNV, CDR2 YYDKDF (reference sequence). The CDR3 sequence is 15 residues long. Trimming pared 4 bases from V and 4 bases from J, leaving 15 bases between. Per the original data handling: Amplified reference gene primers provided the basis for estimating nucleated cell counts. Data came from immunoSEQ multiplex PCR; TCRdb stores just in-frame clones and leaves some out. V and J calls and clone size come straight from that table; D and trimming were deduced from the DNA. The sample holds 200,000 or so clones, more than 85% seen once. The sequenced sample consisted of peripheral blood. This receptor was identified in a man aged 55-75 years with acute or convalescent COVID-19. This sequence joins TRBV15 and TRBJ2-3; no firm D call. CDR3 sequence reads: CATSNSLSVSDTQYF. CDR3 bases: TGTGCCACCAGCAACAGTCTTAGTGTCTCAGATACGCAGTATTTT.